This is a list of T cell receptor beta chains from one sample in a study of T cell responses to AZD1222 COVID-19 vaccine. Using immunoSEQ multiplex PCR, the repertoire was profiled, and TCRdb retains in-frame clones only, with some absent. The sample lists approximately 150,000 clones, 85% to 95% occurring once. The sample in question was peripheral blood, obtained on day 0 of AZD1222 vaccination. Receptors were obtained from an adult in good health. CDR3s include the opening cysteine and the closing phenylalanine or tryptophan. The D gene is left open where the match is weak. Clone sizes are given selectively: once, few, many, or a class where the clone is expanded.

clone_size j_call d_call cdr3_length v_call cdr3_nt cdr3_aa
NA TRBJ2-1 TRBD2 17 TRBV7-9 TGTGCCAGCAGCTCAGATCCGGGACTAGCTCGACAGTGGGAGCAGTTCTTC CASSSDPGLARQWEQFF
NA TRBJ1-6 TRBD1 19 TRBV19 TGTGCCAGTAGTCCGCCTCTCCTCGGACAGGGGTTTTCGGATTCACCCCTCCACTTT CASSPPLLGQGFSDSPLHF
NA TRBJ2-7 TRBD2 14 TRBV25-1 TGTGCCAGCAGTGCTAGCGGGATCCACTACGAGCAGTACTTC CASSASGIHYEQYF
NA TRBJ2-7 TRBD1 15 TRBV5-1 TGCGCCAGCAGTTACAGACAGGGGAACGCCTACGAGCAGTACTTC CASSYRQGNAYEQYF
NA TRBJ2-3 TRBD2 14 TRBV7-3 TGTGCCAGCAGCCCCTCGGGGGGGGGTGATACGCAGTATTTT CASSPSGGGDTQYF
NA TRBJ2-2 TRBD1 14 TRBV10-2 TGCGCCATCGAAGGGACAGGGCCCCCCGGGGAGCTGTTTTTT CAIEGTGPPGELFF
NA TRBJ2-7 TRBD2 15 TRBV19 TGTGCCAGTAGTACCCACAGCGGGAGTGATTCCGAGCAGTACTTC CASSTHSGSDSEQYF
NA TRBJ1-1 NA 15 TRBV18 TGTGCCAGCTCACCGGCGAGGGGGAAGTATACTGAAGCTTTCTTT CASSPARGKYTEAFF
NA TRBJ2-7 NA 13 TRBV12-3/TRBV12-4 TGTGCCAGCAGTTCGCGGACCGTCTACGAGCAGTACTTC CASSSRTVYEQYF
NA TRBJ1-1 NA 15 TRBV25-1 TGTGCCAGCAGTGTGTACCGGGTCCCCCCCGATGAAGCTTTCTTT CASSVYRVPPDEAFF
NA TRBJ2-1 NA 14 TRBV6-5 TGTGCCAGCGGCCCTCTCTCAGTCAGAAATGAGCAGTTCTTC CASGPLSVRNEQFF
NA TRBJ1-1 TRBD1 17 TRBV3-1/TRBV3-2 TGTGCCAGCAGCCCTCAATTGACAGGGTGGTTGAACACTGAAGCTTTCTTT CASSPQLTGWLNTEAFF
NA TRBJ1-4 TRBD1 12 TRBV29-1 TGCAGCGTTGTCGGGACAGCTGAAAAACTGTTTTTT CSVVGTAEKLFF
NA TRBJ2-3 TRBD1 14 TRBV5-1 TGCGCCAGCAGCTTAGGACAGGCCACAGATACGCAGTATTTT CASSLGQATDTQYF
NA TRBJ1-6 NA 14 TRBV27 TGTGCCAGCAGAACGGTCCTACCTAATTCACCCCTCCACTTT CASRTVLPNSPLHF
NA TRBJ2-3 NA 15 TRBV5-3 TGTGCCAGAAGCAGGGGGGCGCCCCCGTCCGATACGCAGTATTTT CARSRGAPPSDTQYF
NA TRBJ2-5 TRBD1 16 TRBV16 TGTGCCAGCAGCCATTTGGACAGGGCGGTTCAAGAGACCCAGTACTTC CASSHLDRAVQETQYF
few TRBJ2-7 NA 12 TRBV7-9 TGTGCCAGCAGCTTAGTTCCGTACGAGCAGTACTTC CASSLVPYEQYF
NA TRBJ2-1 NA 15 TRBV28 TGTGCCAGCAGTTTTACCACTAGCCGGGGCAATGAGCAGTTCTTC CASSFTTSRGNEQFF
NA TRBJ2-3 NA 16 TRBV5-1 TGCGCCAGCAGCCGGACGACCGGGACTAGCACAGATACGCAGTATTTT CASSRTTGTSTDTQYF
once TRBJ2-5 TRBD2 15 TRBV5-1 TGCGCCAGCAGACATTCCCCGGGACTAGAAGAGACCCAGTACTTC CASRHSPGLEETQYF
NA TRBJ1-2 NA 13 TRBV20-1 TGCAGTGCTAGTACGCAGGGGCTGGGTGGCTACACCTTC CSASTQGLGGYTF
NA TRBJ2-6 NA 18 TRBV5-4 TGTGCCAGCAGCGCCCCGGGACGGTCGGGCTCTGGGGCCAACGTCCTGACTTTC CASSAPGRSGSGANVLTF
few TRBJ2-1 NA 15 TRBV7-9 TGTGCCAGCAGCTTAGCAGCGGGCCCCAACAATGAGCAGTTCTTC CASSLAAGPNNEQFF
NA TRBJ1-6 TRBD1 16 TRBV7-9 TGTGCCAGCAGCAAACGGGACAGGGGATTGAATTCACCCCTCCACTTT CASSKRDRGLNSPLHF
NA TRBJ2-1 NA 11 TRBV20-1 TGCAGTGCTAGACTGGTTAATGAGCAGTTCTTC CSARLVNEQFF
NA TRBJ2-1 TRBD1 16 TRBV9 TGTGCCAGCAGCCCCCGGACAGGGAGCTCCTACAATGAGCAGTTCTTC CASSPRTGSSYNEQFF
NA TRBJ2-1 NA 13 TRBV3-1/TRBV3-2 TGTGCCAGCAGCCTAGGCCGATACAATGAGCAGTTCTTC CASSLGRYNEQFF
NA TRBJ1-2 NA 14 TRBV6-1 TGTGCCAGCAGTGAAGCGGAACAGGGCTATGGCTACACCTTC CASSEAEQGYGYTF
once TRBJ1-5 NA 15 TRBV6-6 TGTGCCAGCAAACCGGGGTCCAATTTAAATCAGCCCCAGCATTTT CASKPGSNLNQPQHF
NA TRBJ1-2 NA 12 TRBV12-3/TRBV12-4 TGTGCCAGCAGTGTGCCTGGCTATGGCTACACCTTC CASSVPGYGYTF
NA TRBJ2-1 TRBD2 13 TRBV13 TGTGCCAGCAGGCCAGCGGGAGGGCATGAGCAGTTCTTC CASRPAGGHEQFF
NA TRBJ1-3 TRBD1 16 TRBV30 TGTGCCTGGAGTATGATTGGGACAGACTACGGAAACACCATATATTTT CAWSMIGTDYGNTIYF
NA TRBJ2-5 NA 14 TRBV6-6 TGTGCCAGCACGTCTCGGAGGGGTGGAGAGACCCAGTACTTC CASTSRRGGETQYF
NA TRBJ2-6 NA 16 TRBV7-2 TGTGCCAGCAGCTTAGTACCTTCGTCTGGGGCCAACGTCCTGACTTTC CASSLVPSSGANVLTF
NA TRBJ2-6 NA 13 TRBV6-2/TRBV6-3 TGTGCCAGCAGTTACTCTGGGGCCAACGTCCTGACTTTC CASSYSGANVLTF
NA TRBJ2-1 NA 12 TRBV18 TGTGCCAGCTCACCGTCGAGAAATGAGCAGTTCTTC CASSPSRNEQFF
NA TRBJ2-7 TRBD1 13 TRBV6-5 TGTGCCAGCGCCTCAGGGGGCTCCTACGAGCAGTACTTC CASASGGSYEQYF
NA TRBJ2-7 NA 16 TRBV5-1 TGCGCCAGCAGCATGGGACCTCAGGGAAGCTCCTACGAGCAGTACTTC CASSMGPQGSSYEQYF
NA TRBJ1-1 TRBD1 16 TRBV29-1 TGCAGCGTAAGTCCCGGGGTAGGACAGGGGAGAACTCAAGCTTTCTTT CSVSPGVGQGRTQAFF
NA TRBJ2-1 NA 13 TRBV6-5 TGTGCCAGCACCCCCGGCAGGGCCCATGAGCAGTTCTTC CASTPGRAHEQFF
NA TRBJ1-4 NA 16 TRBV5-4 TGTGCCAGCAGCTTATCCGGGGGAAGTTCTAATGAAAAACTGTTTTTT CASSLSGGSSNEKLFF